Listed below are T cell receptor beta chains from one sample, sequenced in a study of CD8 T cells in Susac syndrome. Each CDR3 protein is one row after TCRdb ran MiXCR on the immunoSEQ multiplex PCR reads. The sample has over 100,000 distinct CDR3 sequences; about 95% are singletons. The sample comprised CD4+ T cells from PBMCs. The source of these receptors is a human donor in good health. Each CDR3 is given with its conserved first and last residue. Each record gives: J gene, CDR3 length, V gene, CDR3 protein.

j_call: TRBJ2-7
cdr3_length: 14
v_call: TRBV6-5
cdr3_aa: CASSYLGQGYEQYF

j_call: TRBJ1-2
cdr3_length: 15
v_call: TRBV28
cdr3_aa: CASSLQSQGGYGYTF

j_call: TRBJ2-7
cdr3_length: 14
v_call: TRBV9
cdr3_aa: CASSISGSTYEQYF

j_call: TRBJ2-5
cdr3_length: 14
v_call: TRBV23-1
cdr3_aa: CASSRRGSQETQYF

j_call: TRBJ2-5
cdr3_length: 14
v_call: TRBV24-1
cdr3_aa: CATRQGREQETQYF

j_call: TRBJ1-6
cdr3_length: 15
v_call: TRBV30
cdr3_aa: CASTPTDRTNSPLHF

j_call: TRBJ2-7
cdr3_length: 15
v_call: TRBV6-2/TRBV6-3
cdr3_aa: CASSSAGTGSYEQYF

j_call: TRBJ2-7
cdr3_length: 15
v_call: TRBV14
cdr3_aa: CASSRDREVTYEQYF

j_call: TRBJ2-7
cdr3_length: 16
v_call: TRBV7-9
cdr3_aa: CASSPSGGTASLPLDF

j_call: TRBJ1-1
cdr3_length: 13
v_call: TRBV7-3
cdr3_aa: CASSLGGGGQAFF

j_call: TRBJ1-2
cdr3_length: 16
v_call: TRBV11-2
cdr3_aa: CASSLDLPGQLLSSTF

j_call: TRBJ1-1
cdr3_length: 13
v_call: TRBV2
cdr3_aa: CASTRTVNTEAFF

j_call: TRBJ2-7
cdr3_length: 14
v_call: TRBV20-1
cdr3_aa: CSASFRDLTYEQYF

j_call: TRBJ2-2
cdr3_length: 15
v_call: TRBV9
cdr3_aa: CASSKDKWRTGELFF

j_call: TRBJ1-6
cdr3_length: 15
v_call: TRBV6-4
cdr3_aa: CASSVGDRADSPLHF

j_call: TRBJ1-2
cdr3_length: 13
v_call: TRBV12-3/TRBV12-4
cdr3_aa: CASSNRDRGGYTF

j_call: TRBJ2-7
cdr3_length: 13
v_call: TRBV29-1
cdr3_aa: CSVCRDSTYEQYF

j_call: TRBJ2-6
cdr3_length: 15
v_call: TRBV7-3
cdr3_aa: CASSPYSSGANVLTF

j_call: TRBJ2-3
cdr3_length: 12
v_call: TRBV20-1
cdr3_aa: CSARDPRDTQYF

j_call: TRBJ2-7
cdr3_length: 13
v_call: TRBV10-3
cdr3_aa: CASTSGGNYEQYF

j_call: TRBJ2-5
cdr3_length: 12
v_call: TRBV19
cdr3_aa: CASGDRRETQYF

j_call: TRBJ2-7
cdr3_length: 15
v_call: TRBV6-2/TRBV6-3
cdr3_aa: CASSYGQGLTDEQYF

j_call: TRBJ1-2
cdr3_length: 13
v_call: TRBV5-1
cdr3_aa: CASSFDPGGGYTF

j_call: TRBJ2-2
cdr3_length: 16
v_call: TRBV11-1
cdr3_aa: CASSGGRGSNTGELFF

j_call: TRBJ2-1
cdr3_length: 15
v_call: TRBV3-1
cdr3_aa: CASGRWGPSYNEQFF

j_call: TRBJ2-2
cdr3_length: 13
v_call: TRBV11-2
cdr3_aa: CASSLRQTGELFF

j_call: TRBJ2-4
cdr3_length: 15
v_call: TRBV30
cdr3_aa: CAWSVIAGAKNIQYF

j_call: TRBJ1-1
cdr3_length: 15
v_call: TRBV6-2/TRBV6-3
cdr3_aa: CASSYGAGVHTEAFF

j_call: TRBJ2-5
cdr3_length: 10
v_call: TRBV20-1
cdr3_aa: CSATQETQYF

j_call: TRBJ1-5
cdr3_length: 16
v_call: TRBV27
cdr3_aa: CASSYRGDQGYQPQHF

j_call: TRBJ1-6
cdr3_length: 13
v_call: TRBV30
cdr3_aa: CAYRTGSNSPLHF

j_call: TRBJ2-7
cdr3_length: 12
v_call: TRBV24-1
cdr3_aa: CATPRGSYEQYF

j_call: TRBJ2-1
cdr3_length: 15
v_call: TRBV18
cdr3_aa: CASSPRTSGDNEQFF

j_call: TRBJ2-4
cdr3_length: 15
v_call: TRBV4-3
cdr3_aa: CASSQDGTGGDIQYF

j_call: TRBJ2-2
cdr3_length: 15
v_call: TRBV4-1
cdr3_aa: CASSQIPKGSGELFF

j_call: TRBJ2-7
cdr3_length: 12
v_call: TRBV20-1
cdr3_aa: CSATFGSSEQYF

j_call: TRBJ2-7
cdr3_length: 15
v_call: TRBV6-5
cdr3_aa: CASRGPGTGSYEQYF

j_call: TRBJ1-5
cdr3_length: 14
v_call: TRBV20-1
cdr3_aa: CSARKGASNQPQHF

j_call: TRBJ2-7
cdr3_length: 13
v_call: TRBV5-4
cdr3_aa: CASSPGSSYEQYF

j_call: TRBJ2-6
cdr3_length: 14
v_call: TRBV2
cdr3_aa: CANRRDSGANVLTF

j_call: TRBJ2-7
cdr3_length: 11
v_call: TRBV15
cdr3_aa: CATSKGYEQYF

j_call: TRBJ1-2
cdr3_length: 10
v_call: TRBV29-1
cdr3_aa: CSVRENGYTF

j_call: TRBJ1-1
cdr3_length: 12
v_call: TRBV3-1
cdr3_aa: CASSQVASGTFF

j_call: TRBJ2-5
cdr3_length: 15
v_call: TRBV2
cdr3_aa: CASSPTGRPEETQYF

j_call: TRBJ2-2
cdr3_length: 15
v_call: TRBV24-1
cdr3_aa: CATSGGQRDTGELFF

j_call: TRBJ2-5
cdr3_length: 15
v_call: TRBV28
cdr3_aa: CASNPLGAGEETQYF

j_call: TRBJ1-5
cdr3_length: 13
v_call: TRBV29-1
cdr3_aa: CSVAPSLNQPQHF

j_call: TRBJ2-5
cdr3_length: 16
v_call: TRBV2
cdr3_aa: CASSEEGGGQVETQYF

j_call: TRBJ2-3
cdr3_length: 12
v_call: TRBV29-1
cdr3_aa: CSVEEGGDTQYF